In this sample, the clone carrying this T cell receptor (beta chain) turned up a few times. Its specificity is unknown. The entry originates in a study of CD8 T cells in ankylosing spondylitis. Study-wide results and limits: Disease-linked clones were CD8+ and relatively rare in peripheral blood. Certain motif variants had earlier been reported in reactive arthritis synovial fluid and blood. Ankylosing spondylitis blood appeared to carry a characteristic TCR beta motif of several highly homologous variants. Significant enrichment of disease-linked clones was reported in matched ankylosing spondylitis synovial fluid.

CDR3 length: 12 amino acids. Between the trimmed V and J ends, which lost 2 bases and 9 bases, there was a span of 8 bases. The V gene's germline CDR1 is MNHEY and CDR2 SVGEGT. Quantitative barcoded 5'-RACE was used to prepare TCR beta libraries. Each CDR3 protein is one row after TCRdb ran MiXCR on the 5' RACE reads. The sample lists about 800,000 distinct CDR3 sequences, over 9.5% occurring once. Sequencing was performed on blood, either unsorted or a sorted T cell fraction (not recorded which). J is TRBJ2-1 and V is TRBV6-2 or TRBV6-3; D uncertain. This sequence originates from a male donor with ankylosing spondylitis. For the CDR3, the DNA is TGTGCCAGCAGTTACCGGGTCCGTGAGCAGTTCTTC. Protein: CASSYRVREQFF.